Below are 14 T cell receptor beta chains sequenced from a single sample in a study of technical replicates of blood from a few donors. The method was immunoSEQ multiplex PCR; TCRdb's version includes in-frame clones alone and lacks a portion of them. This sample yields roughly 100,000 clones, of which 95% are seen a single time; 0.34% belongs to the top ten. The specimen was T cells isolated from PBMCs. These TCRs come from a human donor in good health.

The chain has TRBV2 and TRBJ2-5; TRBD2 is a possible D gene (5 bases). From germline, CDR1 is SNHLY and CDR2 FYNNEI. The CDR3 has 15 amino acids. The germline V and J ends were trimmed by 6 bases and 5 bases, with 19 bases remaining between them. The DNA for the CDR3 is TGTGCCAGCAGCCTACTGAGGTCTAGCAGGGAGACCCAGTACTTC. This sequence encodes CASSLLRSSRETQYF.

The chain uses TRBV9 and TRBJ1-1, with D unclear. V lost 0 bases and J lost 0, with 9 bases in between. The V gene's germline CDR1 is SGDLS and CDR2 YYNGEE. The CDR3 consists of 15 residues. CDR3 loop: CASSVGGSLNTEAFF. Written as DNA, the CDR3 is TGTGCCAGCAGCGTAGGCGGCAGCTTGAACACTGAAGCTTTCTTT.

Here the CDR3 DNA reads TGTGCCAGCAGTCTAGCTAGTTCTTCGTGGGAGACCCAGTACTTC. It translates to CASSLASSSWETQYF. This chain joins TRBV27 and TRBJ2-5; D perhaps matches TRBD2 (5 bases). The germline gives CDR1 MNHEY, CDR2 SMNVEV (reference sequence). The CDR3 extends over 15 amino acids. The germline V and J ends were trimmed by 5 bases and 5 bases, with 18 bases remaining between them.

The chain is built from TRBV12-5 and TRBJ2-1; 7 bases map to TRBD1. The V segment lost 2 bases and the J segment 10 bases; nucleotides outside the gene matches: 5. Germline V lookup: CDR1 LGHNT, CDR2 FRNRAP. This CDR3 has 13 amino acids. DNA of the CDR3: TGTGCTAGTGGTTTGCCCCCGGGACAGGAGCAGTTCTTC. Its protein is CASGLPPGQEQFF. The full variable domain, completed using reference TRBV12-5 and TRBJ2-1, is DARVTQTPRHKVTEMGQEVTMRCQPILGHNTVFWYRQTMMQGLELLAYFRNRAPLDDSGMPKDRFSAEMPDATLATLKIQPSEPRDSAVYFCASGLPPGQEQFFGPGTRLTVL.

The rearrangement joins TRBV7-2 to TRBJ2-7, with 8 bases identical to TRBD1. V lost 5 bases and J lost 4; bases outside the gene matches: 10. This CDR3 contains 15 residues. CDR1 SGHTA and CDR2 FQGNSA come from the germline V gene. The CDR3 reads CASSLPGQAMYEQYF. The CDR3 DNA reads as TGTGCCAGCAGCCTCCCGGGACAGGCCATGTACGAGCAGTACTTC.

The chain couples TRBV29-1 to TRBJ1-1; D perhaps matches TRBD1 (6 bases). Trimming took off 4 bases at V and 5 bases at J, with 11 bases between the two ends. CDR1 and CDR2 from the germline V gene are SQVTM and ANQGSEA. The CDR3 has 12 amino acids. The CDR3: CSVGDRYTEAFF. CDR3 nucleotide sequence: TGCAGCGTTGGCGACAGGTATACTGAAGCTTTCTTT.

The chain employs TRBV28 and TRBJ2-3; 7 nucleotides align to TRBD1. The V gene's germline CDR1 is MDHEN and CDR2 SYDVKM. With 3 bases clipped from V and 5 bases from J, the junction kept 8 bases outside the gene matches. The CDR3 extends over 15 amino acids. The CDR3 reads CASSLDRQGKDTQYF. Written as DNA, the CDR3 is TGTGCCAGCAGTTTGGACCGACAGGGTAAAGATACGCAGTATTTT.

CDR3 DNA: TGTGCCTGGAGTGCCACAGGGGGCCGATATGGCTACACCTTC. Protein product: CAWSATGGRYGYTF. The V and J genes are TRBV30 and TRBJ1-2; TRBD1 agrees at 9 bases. This CDR3 contains 14 residues. Trimming cost V 1 base and J 5 bases; bases outside gene matches: 5. Germline V CDR1 and CDR2: GTSNPN, SVGIG (reference sequence).

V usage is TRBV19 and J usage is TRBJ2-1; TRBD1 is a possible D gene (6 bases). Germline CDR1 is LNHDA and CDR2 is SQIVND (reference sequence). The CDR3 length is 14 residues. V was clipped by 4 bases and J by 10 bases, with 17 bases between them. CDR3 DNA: TGTGCCAGTAGTAGTGGCAGGGGAGATTACGAGCAGTTCTTC. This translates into CASSSGRGDYEQFF. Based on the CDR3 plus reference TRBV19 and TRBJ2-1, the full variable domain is DGGITQSPKYLFRKEGQNVTLSCEQNLNHDAMYWYRQDPGQGLRLIYYSQIVNDFQKGDIAEGYSVSREKKESFPLTVTSAQKNPTAFYLCASSSGRGDYEQFFGPGTRLTVL.

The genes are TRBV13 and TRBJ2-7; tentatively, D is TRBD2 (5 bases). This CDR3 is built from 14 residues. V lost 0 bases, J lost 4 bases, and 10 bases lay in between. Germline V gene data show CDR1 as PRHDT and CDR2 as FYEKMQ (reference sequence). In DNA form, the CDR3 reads TGTGCCAGCAGCTTAGGGGGTAGAGGGTACGAGCAGTACTTC. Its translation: CASSLGGRGYEQYF.

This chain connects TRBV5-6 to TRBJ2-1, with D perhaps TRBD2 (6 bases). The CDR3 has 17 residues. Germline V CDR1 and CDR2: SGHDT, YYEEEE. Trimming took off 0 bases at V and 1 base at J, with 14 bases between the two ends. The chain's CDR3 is CASSLGLAAYSYNEQFF. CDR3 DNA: TGTGCCAGCAGCTTGGGGTTAGCGGCTTATTCCTACAATGAGCAGTTCTTC. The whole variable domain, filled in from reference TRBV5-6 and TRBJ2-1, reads DAGVTQSPTHLIKTRGQQVTLRCSPKSGHDTVSWYQQALGQGPQFIFQYYEEEERQRGNFPDRFSGHQFPNYSSELNVNALLLGDSALYLCASSLGLAAYSYNEQFFGPGTRLTVL.

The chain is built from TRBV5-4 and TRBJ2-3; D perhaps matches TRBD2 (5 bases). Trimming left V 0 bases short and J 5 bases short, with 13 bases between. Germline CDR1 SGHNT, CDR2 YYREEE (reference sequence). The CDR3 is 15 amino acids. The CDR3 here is CASSLGGGSIDTQYF. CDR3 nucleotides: TGTGCCAGCAGCTTGGGCGGCGGGTCTATAGATACGCAGTATTTT.

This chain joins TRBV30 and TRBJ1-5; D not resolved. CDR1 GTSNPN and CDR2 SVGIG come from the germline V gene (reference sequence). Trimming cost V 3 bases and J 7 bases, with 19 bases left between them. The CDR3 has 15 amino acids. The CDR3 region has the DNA TGTGCCTGGAGCGCCGACGGAACCACTAGGCAGCCCCAGCATTTT. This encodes CAWSADGTTRQPQHF.

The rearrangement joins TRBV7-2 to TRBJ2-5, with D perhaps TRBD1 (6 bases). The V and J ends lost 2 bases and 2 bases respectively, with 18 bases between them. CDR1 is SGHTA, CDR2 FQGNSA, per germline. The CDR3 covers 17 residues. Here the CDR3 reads CASSLNVQGLVQETQYF. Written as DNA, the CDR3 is TGTGCCAGCAGCTTAAACGTACAGGGCCTTGTACAAGAGACCCAGTACTTC.